Presented here are 28 T cell receptor beta chains from one specimen sequenced in a study of blood T cell repertoires in COVID-19. TCRdb's copy holds only in-frame clones and misses some; the assay was immunoSEQ multiplex PCR. The sample carries some 160,000 clones, 70% to 90% recorded once. The sample taken for sequencing was PBMCs or T cells enriched from blood (not recorded which). These receptors all come from a woman aged 45 to 65 who had recovered from COVID-19.

J is TRBJ2-2 and V is TRBV5-1, with 10 nucleotides matching TRBD1. This CDR3 contains 16 residues. CDR1 and CDR2 (germline): SGHRS, YFSETQ. V shed 4 bases, J shed 0 bases, and the junction held 3 bases outside the gene matches. CDR3 sequence reads: CASSPGTGANTGELFF. The CDR3 nucleotides are TGCGCCAGCAGCCCCGGGACAGGGGCGAACACCGGGGAGCTGTTTTTT. The full variable domain, with the rest looked up from reference TRBV5-1 and TRBJ2-2, is KAGVTQTPRYLIKTRGQQVTLSCSPISGHRSVSWYQQTPGQGLQFLFEYFSETQRNKGNFPGRFSGRQFSNSRSEMNVSTLELGDSALYLCASSPGTGANTGELFFGEGSRLTVL.

This clone was counted between two and nine times. The chain is built from TRBV7-2 and TRBJ2-6; tentatively, D is TRBD1 (7 bases). The CDR3 is made up of 15 amino acids. Per germline, CDR1 SGHTA and CDR2 FQGNSA. V shed 5 bases and J shed 1 base, with 9 bases lying between them. CDR3 in amino acids: CASSPGGSGANVLTF. Here the CDR3 DNA reads TGTGCCAGCAGCCCAGGGGGGTCTGGGGCCAACGTCCTGACTTTC.

This chain connects TRBV15 to TRBJ2-1, with D maybe TRBD1 (6 bases). Germline V gene data show CDR1 as LNHNV and CDR2 as YYDKDF (reference sequence). Between the trimmed V and J ends, which lost 0 bases and 4 bases, there was a span of 10 bases. This CDR3 spans 15 amino acids. This chain's CDR3 is CATSRDYRDYNEQFF. As DNA, the CDR3 is TGTGCCACCAGCAGAGACTACAGGGATTACAATGAGCAGTTCTTC.

The rearrangement uses TRBV5-1 and TRBJ1-1; D call uncertain. V lost 5 bases to trimming and J lost 1 base, with 9 bases between them. The CDR3 length is 13 residues. The germline CDR1 and CDR2 sequences are SGHRS and YFSETQ. The CDR3 sequence: CASSNEGNTEAFF. CDR3 in DNA: TGCGCCAGCAGTAACGAGGGGAACACTGAAGCTTTCTTT. The variable domain in full, with the rest retrieved from reference TRBV5-1 and TRBJ1-1, is KAGVTQTPRYLIKTRGQQVTLSCSPISGHRSVSWYQQTPGQGLQFLFEYFSETQRNKGNFPGRFSGRQFSNSRSEMNVSTLELGDSALYLCASSNEGNTEAFFGQGTRLTVV.

This chain links TRBV20-1 with TRBJ1-1; D uncertain. This CDR3 has 11 residues. Germline CDR1 reads DFQATT; CDR2 reads SNEGSKA (reference sequence). Trimming took 7 bases from V and 5 from J, leaving 11 bases between them. The CDR3 protein is CSVRYLTEAFF. The CDR3 DNA sequence: TGCAGTGTCCGGTATTTGACTGAAGCTTTCTTT.

This chain uses TRBV28 with TRBJ1-2; D is possibly TRBD1 (6 bases). The CDR3 sequence is 12 residues long. Germline V gene sequence: CDR1 MDHEN, CDR2 SYDVKM. V was pared by 7 bases and J by 8 bases, with 14 bases between. The CDR3 loop is CASTGQGSGYTF. The CDR3 nucleotides read TGTGCCAGCACGGGGCAGGGGTCGGGCTACACCTTC.

The chain uses TRBV15 and TRBJ1-5; 10 positions agree with TRBD1. Germline V gene lookup returns CDR1 LNHNV and CDR2 YYDKDF (reference sequence). V lost 3 bases, J lost 4 bases, and 9 bases stayed unmatched. This CDR3 contains 17 residues. Here the CDR3 reads CATSSPGQGIWNQPQHF. The CDR3 bases are TGTGCCACCAGCAGCCCGGGACAGGGGATTTGGAATCAGCCCCAGCATTTT.

The rearrangement uses TRBV7-2 and TRBJ2-7; the match to TRBD1 covers 7 bases. The CDR3 runs to 14 residues. CDR1 SGHTA and CDR2 FQGNSA come from the germline V gene. V lost 5 bases, J lost 2 bases, and 6 bases stayed unmatched. The DNA for the CDR3 is TGTGCCAGCAGCGCTACCGGGACAGCCTACGAGCAGTACTTC. Its protein is CASSATGTAYEQYF.

The V gene is TRBV18, the J gene TRBJ1-5; 9 nucleotides line up with TRBD1. Losses at the gene ends were 3 bases for V and 7 bases for J; bases not matched to a gene: 7. Germline V gene sequence: CDR1 KGHSH, CDR2 LQKENI. The CDR3 sequence is 15 residues long. CDR3 protein: CASSPGVDRGQPQHF. The DNA of the CDR3 is TGTGCCAGCTCACCGGGAGTGGACAGGGGCCAGCCCCAGCATTTT.

The CDR3 protein is CASSLRVMNEKLFF. In DNA, the CDR3 is TGTGCCAGCAGCCTCCGGGTTATGAATGAAAAACTGTTTTTT. V usage is TRBV11-2 and J usage is TRBJ1-4; no clear D gene. V lost 5 bases and J 5 bases, leaving 12 bases between the germline ends. The CDR3 is made up of 14 amino acids. In germline, CDR1 is SGHAT, CDR2 FQNNGV.

The V and J genes are TRBV7-8 and TRBJ2-5; D remains unclear. From germline, CDR1 is SGHVS and CDR2 FQNEAQ. This CDR3 is 16 amino acids long. V lost 5 bases, J lost 1 base, and 17 bases lay in between. The CDR3 loop is CASSPLPRPRQETQYF. CDR3 bases: TGTGCCAGCAGCCCCCTTCCGAGGCCACGCCAAGAGACCCAGTACTTC.

The V gene is TRBV6-1, the J gene TRBJ1-5, with no clear D. CDR1 MNHNS and CDR2 SASEGT come from the germline V gene. This CDR3 contains 14 residues. Trimming stripped 1 base from V and 0 bases from J, with 4 bases between. For the CDR3, the DNA is TGTGCCAGCAGTGAAGTTTATAGCAATCAGCCCCAGCATTTT. This translates into CASSEVYSNQPQHF.

Concerning this clone itself: At one end the junction does not follow the germline gene, possibly because of a read error. The genes are TRBV6-1 and TRBJ2-7, with 7 bases identical to TRBD1. The CDR3 has 15 amino acids. The germline gives CDR1 MNHNS, CDR2 SASEGT. CDR3: CASREGQQGVYEQYF. CDR3 DNA sequence: TGTGCCAGCAGAGAAGGGCAGCAGGGGGTCTACGAGCAGTACTTC.

This chain joins TRBV5-1 and TRBJ1-6; D gene unclear. The CDR3 runs 13 residues. Germline CDR1 and CDR2: SGHRS and YFSETQ. Trimming removed 2 bases from V and 10 bases from J, with 10 bases in between. CDR3 amino acids: CASSLIESSPLHF. The CDR3 DNA reads as TGCGCCAGCAGCTTAATCGAGTCCTCACCCCTCCACTTT. The entire variable domain, with the rest obtained from reference TRBV5-1 and TRBJ1-6, is as follows: KAGVTQTPRYLIKTRGQQVTLSCSPISGHRSVSWYQQTPGQGLQFLFEYFSETQRNKGNFPGRFSGRQFSNSRSEMNVSTLELGDSALYLCASSLIESSPLHFGNGTRLTVT.

The chain carries TRBV12-3 or TRBV12-4 and TRBJ1-2; D remains unclear. CDR3 size: 12 residues. Trimming cost V 7 bases and J 2 bases, with 8 bases left between them. The CDR3: CASTGRNYGYTF. The DNA of the CDR3 is TGTGCCAGCACTGGCAGAAACTATGGCTACACCTTC.

J is TRBJ2-5 and V is TRBV11-3; 12 bases fit TRBD2. From germline, CDR1 is SGHNT and CDR2 YENEEA. The junction had 5 bases not matched to a gene; V was cut back by 4 bases and J by 2 bases. The length of the CDR3 is 16 residues. CDR3 in DNA: TGTGCCAGCAGCTGGTCGACTAGCGGGGGACAAGAGACCCAGTACTTC. It translates to CASSWSTSGGQETQYF.

This clone was observed a handful of times. The chain links TRBV6-5 to TRBJ1-1, with TRBD1 as a possible D gene (5 bases). The CDR3 totals 14 residues. V dropped 6 bases and J dropped 0 bases, with 11 bases sitting between them. Germline-derived CDR1 and CDR2 are MNHEY and SVGAGI. The DNA of the CDR3 is TGTGCCAGCAGCTTCGACAGCCTGAACACTGAAGCTTTCTTT. Amino acids: CASSFDSLNTEAFF.

The V and J genes are TRBV11-2 and TRBJ1-1; 8 bases are shared with TRBD1. After removal of 4 bases from V and 1 base from J, the junction contained 8 bases not matched to a gene. The CDR3 is made up of 16 amino acids. Germline V gives CDR1 SGHAT, CDR2 FQNNGV. The CDR3 nucleotides are TGTGCCAGCAGCTCCGGGGACAGGATATCGAACACTGAAGCTTTCTTT. Its translation: CASSSGDRISNTEAFF.

J is TRBJ2-5 and V is TRBV18; D not resolved. Germline V CDR1 and CDR2: KGHSH, LQKENI. The CDR3 is 14 residues long. The V gene lost 4 bases and the J gene lost 2 bases, with 11 bases spanning the gap. Here the CDR3 reads CASSLPVLQETQYF. The CDR3, as DNA: TGTGCCAGCTCACTCCCGGTTCTTCAAGAGACCCAGTACTTC. The variable domain in full, with the rest retrieved from reference TRBV18 and TRBJ2-5, is NAGVMQNPRHLVRRRGQEARLRCSPMKGHSHVYWYRQLPEEGLKFMVYLQKENIIDESGMPKERFSAEFPKEGPSILRIQQVVRGDSAAYFCASSLPVLQETQYFGPGTRLLVL.

This sequence joins TRBV5-4 and TRBJ2-5, with D perhaps matching TRBD1 (5 bases). This CDR3 comprises 14 residues. Germline V gives CDR1 SGHNT, CDR2 YYREEE (reference sequence). Trimming took off 4 bases at V and 5 bases at J, with 15 bases between the two ends. The CDR3, as DNA: TGTGCCAGCAGCGAATTCGACAGCGTTGAGACCCAGTACTTC. It is translated as CASSEFDSVETQYF.

The rearrangement links TRBV5-4 to TRBJ2-7, with TRBD2 identical over 14 bases. With V trimmed by 4 bases and J by 7 bases, 7 bases remained unmatched. There are 15 residues in the CDR3. Germline assignment: CDR1 SGHNT and CDR2 YYREEE (reference sequence). In DNA form, the CDR3 reads TGTGCCAGCAGCCTCGGACTAGCGGGGGGTCGGGAGCAGTACTTC. It specifies CASSLGLAGGREQYF.

The chain uses TRBV5-1 and TRBJ2-1; 10 positions match TRBD1. The CDR3 is 15 residues long. Per the germline V gene, CDR1 is SGHRS and CDR2 is YFSETQ. V lost 7 bases to trimming and J lost 8 bases; unmatched junction nucleotides: 12. CDR3 in amino acids: CASSHSGTGVYEQFF. CDR3 DNA sequence: TGCGCCAGCTCACACTCCGGGACAGGGGTTTATGAGCAGTTCTTC.

CDR3 nucleotides: TGTGCCAGCAGACCTAGCGGGGGGGCCGGGCATGAGCAGTTCTTC. Its protein is CASRPSGGAGHEQFF. This chain joins TRBV6-4 and TRBJ2-1, with 12 bases lining up with TRBD2. J gave up 8 bases and V 6 bases, and 8 bases lay outside the gene matches. Looked up from germline, CDR1 is MRHNA and CDR2 is SNTAGT. CDR3 length: 15 amino acids.

The chain couples TRBV9 to TRBJ1-1, with D tentatively TRBD1 (5 bases). Germline CDR1 and CDR2: SGDLS and YYNGEE. The CDR3 consists of 14 residues. V gave up 0 bases and J gave up 0 bases, with 6 bases separating them. The CDR3 DNA reads as TGTGCCAGCAGCGTAGGGGGGGTGAACACTGAAGCTTTCTTT. This sequence encodes CASSVGGVNTEAFF.

J is TRBJ2-3 and V is TRBV15; D remains ambiguous. Looked up from germline, CDR1 is LNHNV and CDR2 is YYDKDF (reference sequence). V lost 0 bases to trimming and J lost 5 bases, with 6 bases between them. The CDR3 has 13 amino acids. Here the CDR3 reads CATSRDQVDTQYF. The CDR3 DNA reads TGTGCCACCAGCAGAGATCAGGTAGATACGCAGTATTTT.

The chain links TRBV4-3 to TRBJ2-2; a weak D match, TRBD2 (6 bases). CDR3 length: 18 amino acids. The germline CDR1 and CDR2 sequences are LGHNA and YSLEER. The germline V and J ends were trimmed by 0 bases and 0 bases, with 14 bases remaining between them. Written as DNA, the CDR3 is TGCGCCAGCAGCCAAGAGGGCCTCGGGAGTGCGAACACCGGGGAGCTGTTTTTT. Translating gives CASSQEGLGSANTGELFF.

The chain carries TRBV19 and TRBJ2-7, with 9 bases fitting TRBD1. The CDR3 loop spans 14 amino acids. Germline trimming cut 5 bases from V and 9 bases from J; bases unmatched to any gene: 11. In germline, CDR1 is LNHDA, CDR2 SQIVND (reference sequence). The CDR3 sequence is CASSPRTGDLGQYF. CDR3 sequence (DNA): TGTGCCAGTAGTCCCCGGACAGGGGACTTAGGGCAGTACTTC.

This chain links TRBV12-5 with TRBJ2-5; possibly TRBD2 for D (6 bases). In germline, CDR1 is LGHNT, CDR2 FRNRAP. The ends were cut back, 1 base at V and 4 bases at J, with 10 bases in the middle. This CDR3 spans 14 amino acids. The CDR3 bases are TGTGCTAGTGGTTTGGATTGGAGGGCAGAGACCCAGTACTTC. As protein: CASGLDWRAETQYF.